One and the same sample provided the 3 T cell receptor beta chains below, sequenced in a study of shared clonotypes between healthy human individuals. The method was immunoSEQ multiplex PCR; TCRdb's version includes in-frame clones alone and lacks a portion of them. The sample includes hundreds of thousands of clones, 85% to 95% of them seen just once. CD45RO-negative, CCR7-selected cells formed the naive CD8 fraction, which excluded terminally differentiated effector memory CD45RA+ cells. Sequenced: naive CD8+ T cells sorted from blood. The receptor set was obtained from a woman in her twenties or thirties in good health.

The genes are TRBV12-5 and TRBJ2-7, with D hard to call. Germline CDR1 is LGHNT and CDR2 is FRNRAP. Trimming shortened V by 2 bases and J by 4 bases, and 9 bases separated the two germline ends. The CDR3 is made up of 13 amino acids. The CDR3 nucleotides read TGTGCTAGTGGTTTGTGGTGGGTTTACGAGCAGTACTTC. Amino acids: CASGLWWVYEQYF.

This rearrangement joins TRBV9 to TRBJ2-7, with D perhaps TRBD1 or TRBD2 (5 bases each). The CDR3 loop spans 15 amino acids. V was pared by 0 bases and J by 2 bases, with 12 bases between. Germline V gene lookup returns CDR1 SGDLS and CDR2 YYNGEE. The CDR3 protein is CASSVAGGSTYEQYF. As DNA, the CDR3 is TGTGCCAGCAGCGTAGCTGGGGGATCCACCTACGAGCAGTACTTC.

The chain joins TRBV2 to TRBJ2-1; D gene unclear. The CDR3 extends over 15 amino acids. Germline CDR1 and CDR2: SNHLY and FYNNEI. V gave up 3 bases and J gave up 8 bases, with 17 bases separating them. The CDR3 loop is CASSDEGILYYEQFF. The CDR3 coding sequence is TGTGCCAGCAGTGATGAAGGAATACTGTACTATGAGCAGTTCTTC.